Each of the 28 T cell receptor beta chains below was sequenced from the same sample in a study of shared clonotypes between healthy human individuals. Produced via immunoSEQ multiplex PCR; TCRdb's table is partial and in-frame only. This table has 2 million to 3 million clones, 80% to 95% appearing once. Sequencing was carried out using naive CD4+ T cells from PBMCs. Subset reported: CD45RA+ positively selected. These receptors were obtained from a man in his late teens or twenties in good health. Some clones in this sample may be carry-over from other donors' samples.

The CDR3 region is CASSLMPANEKLFF. The CDR3 DNA follows: TGTGCCAGCAGCTTGATGCCCGCAAATGAAAAACTGTTTTTT. This sequence joins TRBV5-8 and TRBJ1-4, with no clear D. The V end lost 1 base, the J end lost 5 bases, and 9 bases lay between the germline ends. The germline V gene encodes CDR1 SGHTS and CDR2 YDEGEE. The CDR3 loop spans 14 amino acids.

The chain employs TRBV12-2 and TRBJ2-7; the listed D gene, TRBD1, was not tested against the DNA. TRBV12-2 is designated a pseudogene. CDR3 length: 20 amino acids. The CDR3 DNA is TGTGCAAGTCGCTTCCAACCGGGACAGGGGTTAAAGGAAAGCTCCTACGAGCAGTACTTC. Translated, it gives CASRFQPGQGLKESSYEQYF.

This chain uses TRBV4-3 with TRBJ1-1, with unresolved D. This CDR3 contains 15 residues. Trimming stripped 0 bases from V and 2 bases from J, with 10 bases between. Germline V gene data show CDR1 as LGHNA and CDR2 as YSLEER. This CDR3 is CASSQETLRNTEAFF. DNA for the CDR3: TGCGCCAGCAGCCAAGAAACACTCCGTAACACTGAAGCTTTCTTT.

The chain carries TRBV29-1 and TRBJ2-7, with TRBD2 identical over 7 bases. This CDR3 is built from 12 residues. Trimming removed 4 bases from V and 4 bases from J; junction bases left unmatched: 4. CDR1 is SQVTM and CDR2 is ANQGSEA in the germline V gene. CDR3 DNA sequence: TGCAGCGTTGTTCCTAGCGGATACGAGCAGTACTTC. Protein product: CSVVPSGYEQYF.

The rearrangement joins TRBV4-2 to TRBJ1-1; no definite D call. The germline V gene has CDR1 LGHNA and CDR2 YNFKEQ. Trimming stripped 1 base from V and 2 bases from J, with 14 bases between. The CDR3 is 16 residues long. CDR3 DNA: TGTGCCAGCAGCCAAGTGGCGAACCGGGGAAACACTGAAGCTTTCTTT. Protein product: CASSQVANRGNTEAFF.

This clone was observed a few times. The V call is TRBV19, the J call TRBJ2-2; D ambiguous. CDR3 size: 17 residues. V was pared by 5 bases and J by 4 bases, with 20 bases between. The V gene's germline CDR1 is LNHDA and CDR2 SQIVND (reference sequence). The CDR3 nucleotides read TGTGCCAGTAGTCACTACAATGCTAGGGCTAGCACCGGGGAGCTGTTTTTT. It specifies CASSHYNARASTGELFF.

For this clone: The sample has other DNA sequences that encode this CDR3 too. The rearrangement uses TRBV5-1 and TRBJ2-3; the D gene is possibly TRBD1 (6 bases). With 3 bases removed from V and 1 base from J, the gap between germline ends came to 9 bases. The CDR3 runs to 14 residues. Germline V lookup: CDR1 SGHRS, CDR2 YFSETQ. The CDR3 reads CASSSRQGTDTQYF. The CDR3 DNA is TGCGCCAGCAGCTCCCGACAGGGCACAGATACGCAGTATTTT.

This clone was counted only a few times. The chain has TRBV29-1 and TRBJ1-5, with 9 bases identical to TRBD1. Losses at the gene ends were 4 bases for V and 7 bases for J; bases not matched to a gene: 5. The CDR3 covers 13 residues. In germline, CDR1 is SQVTM, CDR2 ANQGSEA. In DNA, the CDR3 is TGCAGCGTTGGCGGGACAGGGTCGCAGCCCCAGCATTTT. Its translation is CSVGGTGSQPQHF.

The chain recombines TRBV5-1 with TRBJ2-1, with TRBD2 matching 13 bases. This CDR3 is 17 amino acids long. Losses at the gene ends were 0 bases for V and 9 bases for J; bases not matched to a gene: 9. Germline V gene lookup returns CDR1 SGHRS and CDR2 YFSETQ. The CDR3 DNA reads as TGCGCCAGCAGCTTGGGCATACTAGCGGGAGGGCCTATTGAGCAGTTCTTC. Translation: CASSLGILAGGPIEQFF.

This chain links TRBV30 with TRBJ2-2, with 12 bases that match TRBD2. The CDR3 has 16 amino acids. The V gene's germline CDR1 is GTSNPN and CDR2 SVGIG (reference sequence). J lost 4 bases, V lost 3 bases, and 6 bases had no gene match. As DNA, the CDR3 is TGTGCCTGGAGCCCGCGACTAGCGGGAGTCACCGGGGAGCTGTTTTTT. This translates into CAWSPRLAGVTGELFF.

The chain carries TRBV27 and TRBJ1-5; possibly TRBD1 for D (5 bases). Per germline, CDR1 MNHEY and CDR2 SMNVEV (reference sequence). The CDR3 spans 14 residues. Trimming pared 5 bases from V and 1 base from J, leaving 9 bases between. In DNA, the CDR3 is TGTGCCAGCAGTACCAGGACAAGCAATCAGCCCCAGCATTTT. Its protein is CASSTRTSNQPQHF.

The table lists this clone with a count of one. The genes are TRBV7-9 and TRBJ1-3; D ambiguous. In germline, CDR1 is SEHNR, CDR2 FQNEAQ (reference sequence). The CDR3 sequence is 14 residues long. The V and J ends lost 5 bases and 3 bases respectively, with 11 bases between them. The CDR3 sequence is CASSLIISGNTIYF. The CDR3 region has the DNA TGTGCCAGCAGCCTGATAATTAGTGGAAACACCATATATTTT.

The gene calls are TRBV18 and TRBJ1-2; maybe TRBD1 (6 bases). Trimming stripped 3 bases from V and 7 bases from J, with 15 bases between. CDR1 and CDR2 from the germline V gene are KGHSH and LQKENI. The CDR3 has 14 residues. In nucleotides, the CDR3 is TGTGCCAGCTCACCGGACTTAGGGGGTCGTGGCTACACCTTC. Translating it yields CASSPDLGGRGYTF. Full variable domain (remainder filled in from reference TRBV18 and TRBJ1-2): NAGVMQNPRHLVRRRGQEARLRCSPMKGHSHVYWYRQLPEEGLKFMVYLQKENIIDESGMPKERFSAEFPKEGPSILRIQQVVRGDSAAYFCASSPDLGGRGYTFGSGTRLTVV.

The rearrangement joins TRBV19 to TRBJ2-7, with unresolved D. The length of the CDR3 is 13 residues. With 9 bases removed from V and 2 bases from J, the gap between germline ends came to 14 bases. CDR1 and CDR2 (germline): LNHDA, SQIVND (reference sequence). CDR3 sequence reads: CASRRSRAYEQYF. The CDR3, as DNA: TGTGCCAGCCGCCGTAGTAGGGCCTACGAGCAGTACTTC.

The rearrangement uses TRBV25-1 and TRBJ1-2, with D perhaps TRBD1 (6 bases). Germline V gene data show CDR1 as MGHDK and CDR2 as SYGVNS. Trimming took 4 bases from V and 2 from J, leaving 8 bases between them. The CDR3 length is 13 residues. CDR3 nucleotides: TGTGCCAGCAGTGTCGACAGGAACTATGGCTACACCTTC. The encoded protein is CASSVDRNYGYTF.

The V gene is TRBV4-3, the J gene TRBJ2-2; D not resolved. CDR3 length: 16 amino acids. V lost 0 bases and J lost 6, with 14 bases in between. Germline CDR1 is LGHNA and CDR2 is YSLEER. CDR3 sequence: CASSQEISRPPGELFF. The DNA for the CDR3 is TGCGCCAGCAGCCAAGAAATTAGTAGGCCTCCCGGGGAGCTGTTTTTT.

This clone was counted only a few times. CDR3: CASSLVSGTGVAWSGNTIYF. CDR3 nucleotide sequence: TGTGCCAGCAGCTTGGTCTCCGGGACAGGGGTCGCGTGGTCTGGAAACACCATATATTTT. The rearrangement uses TRBV5-4 and TRBJ1-3, with 10 bases aligning to TRBD1. With 0 bases clipped from V and 1 base from J, the junction kept 13 bases outside the gene matches. CDR1 SGHNT and CDR2 YYREEE come from the germline V gene (reference sequence). This CDR3 contains 20 residues.

This rearrangement joins TRBV5-5 to TRBJ1-1, with D maybe TRBD1 (5 bases). Deletions cut 1 base from V and 4 bases from J, with 8 bases between. CDR3 size: 13 residues. Per germline, CDR1 SGHKS and CDR2 YYEKEE (reference sequence). This CDR3 reads CASSLKGSTEAFF. The CDR3 DNA follows: TGTGCCAGCAGCTTGAAGGGGTCCACTGAAGCTTTCTTT.

This rearrangement joins TRBV6-1 to TRBJ1-3, with D possibly matching TRBD1 (6 bases). The CDR3 totals 17 residues. The germline V gene encodes CDR1 MNHNS and CDR2 SASEGT. The V and J ends lost 3 bases and 5 bases respectively, with 20 bases between them. The CDR3 spells CASSDRFTGWKRNTIYF. The CDR3 DNA is TGTGCCAGCAGTGATCGTTTTACAGGGTGGAAAAGAAACACCATATATTTT.

The chain recombines TRBV5-4 with TRBJ2-2, with 7 bases identical to TRBD1. The germline V gene encodes CDR1 SGHNT and CDR2 YYREEE (reference sequence). J lost 4 bases, V lost 4 bases, and 7 bases had no gene match. The CDR3 extends over 15 amino acids. CDR3: CASSTGQEFTGELFF. The CDR3 DNA sequence: TGTGCCAGCAGCACCGGACAGGAATTCACCGGGGAGCTGTTTTTT.

This clone was picked up one time. The chain joins TRBV30 to TRBJ2-7; the D call may be TRBD1 or TRBD2 (5 bases each). The germline V gene has CDR1 GTSNPN and CDR2 SVGIG (reference sequence). This CDR3 region has 12 residues. The V end lost 0 bases, the J end lost 6 bases, and 9 bases lay between the germline ends. The CDR3 sequence is CAWSVKGSEQYF. The CDR3 DNA is TGTGCCTGGAGTGTGAAGGGGAGCGAGCAGTACTTC.

V is TRBV28 and J is TRBJ2-4, with D possibly matching TRBD1 (5 bases). This CDR3 is built from 15 residues. Germline CDR1 MDHEN, CDR2 SYDVKM. Between the trimmed V and J ends, which lost 6 bases and 0 bases, there was a span of 12 bases. CDR3 residues: CASRGQGGAKNIQYF. CDR3 sequence (DNA): TGTGCCAGCAGGGGGCAGGGTGGAGCCAAAAACATTCAGTACTTC.

This clone was seen only once. The J gene is TRBJ2-6, the V gene TRBV19; D might be TRBD1 (6 bases). The ends were cut back, 6 bases at V and 2 bases at J, with 11 bases in the middle. This CDR3 is built from 15 residues. Germline lookup yields CDR1 LNHDA and CDR2 SQIVND (reference sequence). CDR3 residues: CASRDDRTGANVLTF. The CDR3 DNA is TGTGCCAGTAGAGACGACAGGACTGGGGCCAACGTCCTGACTTTC.

The chain recombines TRBV19 with TRBJ1-1, with D unclear. The CDR3 sequence is 13 residues long. V was clipped by 5 bases and J by 3 bases, with 10 bases between them. Germline-derived CDR1 and CDR2 are LNHDA and SQIVND (reference sequence). Here the CDR3 DNA reads TGTGCCAGTAGTGTAGGGTCGTACACTGAAGCTTTCTTT. It specifies CASSVGSYTEAFF.

The genes are TRBV5-5 and TRBJ2-7; 12 positions match TRBD2. The CDR3 sequence is 15 residues long. J lost 3 bases, V lost 1 base, and 2 bases had no gene match. Germline CDR1 SGHKS, CDR2 YYEKEE (reference sequence). The CDR3 here is CASSLLTSGSYEQYF. CDR3 DNA sequence: TGTGCCAGCAGCTTGTTGACTAGCGGGAGCTACGAGCAGTACTTC.

The rearrangement uses TRBV28 and TRBJ2-6; 11 bases align to TRBD2. Germline trimming cut 2 bases from V and 4 bases from J; bases unmatched to any gene: 4. Germline assignment: CDR1 MDHEN and CDR2 SYDVKM. The CDR3 is made up of 17 amino acids. Here the CDR3 reads CASSLRGLADGANVLTF. The CDR3 DNA is TGTGCCAGCAGTTTAAGGGGACTAGCGGACGGGGCCAACGTCCTGACTTTC.

This clone has only one observation. This chain joins TRBV29-1 and TRBJ1-2; tentatively, D is TRBD1 (6 bases). The CDR3 sequence is 13 residues long. With 7 bases removed from V and 4 bases from J, the gap between germline ends came to 16 bases. Germline V lookup: CDR1 SQVTM, CDR2 ANQGSEA. The CDR3 protein is CSDSNGGVYGYTF. Here the CDR3 DNA reads TGCAGCGACAGCAACGGGGGCGTCTATGGCTACACCTTC.

The V gene is TRBV4-1, the J gene TRBJ2-1, with a weak D call TRBD2 (6 bases). Germline lookup yields CDR1 MGHRA and CDR2 YSYEKL. The CDR3 extends over 14 amino acids. Trimming shortened V by 1 base and J by 9 bases, and 13 bases separated the two germline ends. CDR3 region: CASSQAGVSTEQFF. DNA of the CDR3: TGCGCCAGCAGCCAAGCGGGAGTGAGCACTGAGCAGTTCTTC.